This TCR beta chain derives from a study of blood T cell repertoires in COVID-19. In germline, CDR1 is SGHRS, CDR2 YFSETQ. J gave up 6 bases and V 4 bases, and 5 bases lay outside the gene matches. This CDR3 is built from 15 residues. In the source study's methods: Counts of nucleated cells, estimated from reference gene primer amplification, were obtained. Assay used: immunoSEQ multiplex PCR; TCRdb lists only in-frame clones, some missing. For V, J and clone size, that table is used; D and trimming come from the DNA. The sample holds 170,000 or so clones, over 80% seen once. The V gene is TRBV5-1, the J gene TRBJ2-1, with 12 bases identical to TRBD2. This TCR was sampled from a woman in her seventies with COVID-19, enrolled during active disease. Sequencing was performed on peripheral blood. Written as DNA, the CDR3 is TGCGCCAGCAGCCAAGCTAGCGGGAGGGGCAATGAGCAGTTCTTC. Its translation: CASSQASGRGNEQFF.